The clone carrying this T cell receptor (beta chain) was detected only a few times. Its antigen is not known. A universal primer binding site was introduced by template switching. The final cDNA contained unique molecular identifiers. MiXCR was run by TCRdb on the 5' RACE reads, yielding one entry per CDR3 protein. Of around 490,000 distinct CDR3 sequences in the sample, roughly 13% were seen once. This entry comes from a study of identical twins. Study-wide results and caveats: The study reached conclusions through statistical analysis that was cross-sectional, not following the same donors. Abundant beta clonotypes from cord blood had fewer insertions, unlike memory repertoires, which showed none.

The CDR3 totals 13 residues. V lost 3 bases to trimming and J lost 4 bases, with 8 bases between them. The germline gives CDR1 SGHTA, CDR2 FQGNSA. Healthy Caucasians made up all donors. The same sample was also studied in work on yellow fever vaccine responses in identical twins.

The sequenced material came from CD4+ T cells sorted from blood. V gene TRBV7-2 combines with J gene TRBJ2-3; no clear D gene. This sequence was found in a woman between 18 and 29 years old in good health. Here the CDR3 reads CASSLRPPDTQYF. CDR3 nucleotides: TGTGCCAGCAGCTTGCGCCCCCCAGATACGCAGTATTTT. Supplemented by reference TRBV7-2 and TRBJ2-3, the full variable domain reads GAGVSQSPSNKVTEKGKDVELRCDPISGHTALYWYRQSLGQGLEFLIYFQGNSAPDKSGLPSDRFSAERTGGSVSTLTIQRTQQEDSAVYLCASSLRPPDTQYFGPGTRLTVL.